This T cell receptor beta chain was recovered during a study of blood T cell repertoires in COVID-19. Study in general: In each case, the material was cDNA or gDNA derived from T cells, B-cell-depleted T cells, or PBMCs.

Per the authors' pipeline: The assay estimated nucleated cells by amplifying reference gene primers. The protocol was immunoSEQ multiplex PCR, while the TCRdb copy is restricted to in-frame clones and leaves out a portion. For V, J and clone size, that table is used; D and trimming come from the DNA. Counted here are about 260,000 clones, 70% to 90% occurring once; the ten biggest clones make up over 0.75%. V was trimmed by 5 bases and J by 0 bases, leaving 13 bases between them. Germline V CDR1 and CDR2: KGHSH, LQKENI. The CDR3 is 15 amino acids. Those enrolled, adults aged 18 to 89 years, came from about two dozen US areas. Assignments of participants to cohorts depended upon their own reported clinical history.

This receptor was obtained from a man aged 45-65 years who had been exposed to COVID-19. The sequenced sample consisted of PBMCs or T cells enriched from blood (not recorded which). The chain carries TRBV18 and TRBJ1-2; D is possibly TRBD1 (6 bases). The CDR3 here is CASSGTGFSNYGYTF. The DNA for the CDR3 is TGTGCCAGCTCAGGCACAGGGTTCTCTAACTATGGCTACACCTTC.